Shown below are 5 T cell receptor beta chains from a single sample sequenced in a study of T cells in Graves' hyperthyroidism and ophthalmopathy. TCR beta CDR3 regions were amplified from RNA. Researchers ran a first-round RT-PCR on the TCR CDR3 using the HTBI primer set. TCRdb fed the multiplex PCR reads into MiXCR, producing one record per CDR3 protein. The sample has hundreds of thousands of distinct CDR3 sequences; approximately 15% are singletons. Sequenced material: blood. Receptor source: a woman aged 55-70 years with Graves' ophthalmopathy.

Regarding this clonotype: Possible read error: a much larger clone is one base away. This chain connects TRBV28 to TRBJ1-2; 10 bases map to TRBD1. CDR1 is MDHEN, CDR2 SYDVKM, per germline. This CDR3 has 16 amino acids. CDR3 loop: CASSSTGGEYHYGNTF. The CDR3 DNA follows: TGTGCCAGCAGTTCGACAGGGGGCGAATATCACTATGGCAACACCTTC.

This clonotype was recorded at least ten times. This chain's CDR3 is CATSAGSGNQPQHF. The CDR3 DNA reads TGTGCCACCAGTGCGGGGTCTGGCAATCAGCCCCAGCATTTT. This rearrangement joins TRBV24-1 to TRBJ1-5; D is unclear. This CDR3 has 14 amino acids. Per germline, CDR1 KGHDR and CDR2 SFDVKD. V lost 5 bases to trimming and J lost 2 bases, with 9 bases between them.

This clonotype was observed a few times. This chain links TRBV14 with TRBJ1-3, with D tentatively TRBD1 (5 bases). CDR1 SGHDN and CDR2 FVKESK come from the germline V gene. The CDR3 runs to 15 residues. With 4 bases removed from V and 0 bases from J, the gap between germline ends came to 10 bases. The CDR3: CASSPGLRSGNTIYF. DNA for the CDR3: TGTGCCAGCAGCCCGGGACTCCGCTCTGGAAACACCATATATTTT.

This clonotype has ten or more counts. The chain employs TRBV7-9 and TRBJ1-5, with unresolved D. This CDR3 comprises 12 residues. Trimming stripped 5 bases from V and 7 bases from J, with 9 bases between. Germline CDR1 and CDR2: SEHNR and FQNEAQ (reference sequence). Here the CDR3 reads CASSLPLQPQHF. CDR3 DNA: TGTGCCAGCAGCCTACCGTTACAGCCCCAGCATTTT.

J is TRBJ1-6 and V is TRBV12-3 or TRBV12-4; D unclear. Trimming cost V 6 bases and J 10 bases, with 16 bases left between them. This CDR3 comprises 14 residues. The CDR3 here is CASSFKSKISPLHF. The CDR3 DNA follows: TGTGCCAGCAGCTTTAAAAGCAAGATATCACCCCTCCACTTT.